This entry concerns a single T cell receptor (beta chain). What it binds is not known. The PCR contained 60 Vbeta and 13 Jbeta primers. Here immunoSEQ multiplex PCR was the method, and the copy in TCRdb shows in-frame clones only, minus some. Among 180,000 or so clones, about 75% were seen once, and the ten largest hold more than 12%. These donors counted as nominally healthy when sampled, but unrecorded immune exposures were likely. The CDR3 runs 15 residues. Germline lookup yields CDR1 LNHDA and CDR2 SQIVND (reference sequence). Trimming took 5 bases from V and 3 from J, leaving 11 bases between them. These data belong to a study of cytomegalovirus exposure and HLA in healthy donors. Study-level background: About 85 million unique TCR sequences came from HLA-typed donors in an early release. Study-level points and caveats: Later on, an analysis showed TCR association rates differing by HLA locus, with DRB1 the most and HLA-C the fewest.

The sequence was obtained from a man aged 50-59 years in good health and CMV-seropositive. This chain uses TRBV19 with TRBJ1-6, with D maybe TRBD1 (5 bases). Input material: PBMCs. This CDR3 is CASSPVGGYNSPLHF. The CDR3 region has the DNA TGTGCCAGTAGTCCCGTCGGGGGCTATAATTCACCCCTCCACTTT.